This T cell receptor (beta chain) was sequenced during a study of T cell changes during pregnancy in multiple sclerosis. Some clones are missing from TCRdb's copy, which holds only in-frame ones; the method was immunoSEQ multiplex PCR. This table holds around 44,000 clones, over 80% found once. Per the germline V gene, CDR1 is MNHNY and CDR2 is SVGAGI (reference sequence). There are 16 residues in the CDR3. With V trimmed by 6 bases and J by 1 base, 8 bases remained unmatched. The chain links TRBV6-6 to TRBJ2-3, with TRBD2 matching over 9 bases. This receptor was identified in a female donor with multiple sclerosis, enrolled in a pregnancy study. Sample: peripheral blood. The CDR3 bases are TGTGCCAGCAGCAATAAGCGGGAGGTAGGCACAGATACGCAGTATTTT. This codes for CASSNKREVGTDTQYF.